The present T cell receptor beta chain was sequenced within a study of T cell responses to AZD1222 COVID-19 vaccine. The table came from immunoSEQ multiplex PCR; TCRdb's copy has only in-frame clones and leaves some out. The sample lists around 200,000 clones, 70% to 90% occurring once. On this clone itself: What it binds is unknown.

V was cut by 4 bases and J by 3 bases, with 19 bases left in between. This CDR3 is 16 amino acids long. Germline CDR1 LGHNA, CDR2 YNFKEQ. Points from the study as a whole: Close to half of spike-specific TCRs reportedly recognize unmutated variant regions.

Specimen: peripheral blood, collected 28 days after the second AZD1222 dose. V usage is TRBV4-2 and J usage is TRBJ2-7, with a tentative D call TRBD2 (5 bases). The receptor comes from an adult who received the AZD1222 COVID-19 vaccine. The CDR3, as DNA: TGTGCCAGCAGCCCCCGCTCACGGGAAATGGTCTACGAGCAGTACTTC. Amino acid sequence: CASSPRSREMVYEQYF.